The source of this T cell receptor (beta chain) is a study of T cells in Graves' hyperthyroidism and ophthalmopathy. General study points: Model-based prediction identified ophthalmopathy a median roughly six months prior to its onset.

This CDR3 is 13 amino acids long. CDR1 and CDR2 from the germline V gene are MDHEN and SYDVKM. Trimming stripped 7 bases from V and 5 bases from J, with 12 bases between. Out of approximately 10 ml of fresh peripheral blood came the PBMCs. Regions amplified from RNA transcripts were the TCR beta CDR3 regions. First-round RT-PCR with HTBI primers amplified the TCR CDR3 region. TCRdb itself ran the multiplex PCR reads through MiXCR, one entry per CDR3 protein. The sample has fewer than 500,000 distinct CDR3 sequences, roughly 12% seen once. This clonotype was picked up many times. Its antigen is still unknown.

Input material: blood. The chain combines TRBV28 with TRBJ2-1; D is possibly TRBD2 (5 bases). This TCR came from a man aged 25 to 45 with Graves' hyperthyroidism that later progressed to Graves' ophthalmopathy. CDR3 DNA sequence: TGTGCCAGCACCCGTGGAGGAAACAATGAGCAGTTCTTC. Its translation is CASTRGGNNEQFF.